Listed below are T cell receptor beta chains from one sample, sequenced in a study of blood T cell repertoires in COVID-19. TCRdb's table, derived via immunoSEQ multiplex PCR, lists solely in-frame clones and lacks some. The table shows 260,000 or so clones, with 70% to 90% occurring only once. Material for sequencing was peripheral blood. The receptors were sampled from a human donor in a cohort sampled during active COVID-19. CDR3s include the opening cysteine and the closing phenylalanine or tryptophan. The D gene is left open where the match is weak. Clone size is not always given. Where it is, it says once, few, many or a class for expanded clones.

V gene,J gene,D gene,clone size,CDR3 DNA,CDR3 protein
TRBV6-2/TRBV6-3,TRBJ2-7,TRBD1,.,TGTGCCAGCAGTTACACGGGACAGGGTCTGTCCGAGCAGTACTTC,CASSYTGQGLSEQYF
TRBV25-1,TRBJ1-4,.,.,TGTGCCAGCAGTGACACGGGAACTGGGAATGAAAAACTGTTTTTT,CASSDTGTGNEKLFF
TRBV6-2/TRBV6-3,TRBJ2-7,.,.,TGTGCCAGCAGTTACCGGGACTACGAGCAGTACTTC,CASSYRDYEQYF
TRBV19,TRBJ2-3,TRBD2,.,TGTGCCAGTAGTATTGTGGCGGGAGGTGGCACAGATACGCAGTATTTT,CASSIVAGGGTDTQYF
TRBV9,TRBJ1-4,.,few,TGTGCCAGCAGCGCTGGGGGTGTTCGGGCGGGAGGAAAACTGTTTTTT,CASSAGGVRAGGKLFF
TRBV7-9,TRBJ2-7,.,.,TGTGCCAGCAGCAACATAGAGGGACTCGAGCAGTACTTC,CASSNIEGLEQYF
TRBV2,TRBJ2-7,.,.,TGTGCCAGCAGTGAGTCGGGTATCTTGAGGGAGCAGTACTTC,CASSESGILREQYF
TRBV19,TRBJ1-2,TRBD1,.,TGTGCCAGTGCCGGACAGGGACGCGGCTACACCTTC,CASAGQGRGYTF
TRBV7-9,TRBJ2-6,TRBD1,.,TGTGGGTGGGACAGGGCCCTACGGGGGGCCAACGTCCTGACTTTC,CGWDRALRGANVLTF
TRBV6-5,TRBJ1-4,.,.,TGTGCCAGCAGTTACTCGACCGGCGGACTTAATGAAAAACTGTTTTTT,CASSYSTGGLNEKLFF
TRBV11-3,TRBJ2-3,.,.,TGTGCCAGCAGCTTAGATTCCGAACCGGAGGGGGATACGCAGTATTTT,CASSLDSEPEGDTQYF
TRBV3-1/TRBV3-2,TRBJ1-4,.,.,TGTGCCAGCAGCCCCTCTAATGAAAAACTGTTTTTT,CASSPSNEKLFF
TRBV9,TRBJ1-6,TRBD1,.,TGTGCCAGCAGCACTAGGACAGGGGGTAATTCACCCCTCCACTTT,CASSTRTGGNSPLHF
TRBV9,TRBJ2-7,.,.,TGTGCCAGCAGCGTAGGCCAGGGGTCCGTCGAGCAGTACTTC,CASSVGQGSVEQYF
TRBV15,TRBJ2-7,TRBD2,.,TGTGCCACCAGCAAGCAGACTAGCGGGGGACTAGAGCAGTACTTC,CATSKQTSGGLEQYF
TRBV2,TRBJ1-3,.,once,TGTGCCAGCAGTGGGGAAGGGGGATCTGGAAACACCATATATTTT,CASSGEGGSGNTIYF
TRBV7-3,TRBJ2-7,.,few,TGTGCCAGCAGCTTAAATCCGGGGGACGAGCAGTACTTC,CASSLNPGDEQYF
TRBV4-2,TRBJ1-2,.,.,TGTGCCAGCAGCCAAGTGAGTGGTGGCTACACCTTC,CASSQVSGGYTF
TRBV6-2/TRBV6-3,TRBJ1-1,TRBD1,.,TGTGCCAGCAGTAAGACAGGGGGCCCTCCCACTGAAGCTTTCTTT,CASSKTGGPPTEAFF
TRBV28,TRBJ1-3,TRBD1,.,TGTGCCAGCAGTCCGAGGGGACAGGGGGTGGGAAACACCATATATTTT,CASSPRGQGVGNTIYF
TRBV4-1,TRBJ1-1,.,.,TGCGCCAGCAGCCAAGATACGGGGGTGAACACTGAAGCTTTCTTT,CASSQDTGVNTEAFF
TRBV27,TRBJ1-1,.,.,TGTGCCAGCAGTTTCGGGGGACTGAACACTGAAGCTTTCTTT,CASSFGGLNTEAFF
TRBV5-4,TRBJ2-1,.,.,TGTGCCAGCGGAGCCCACAATGAGCAGTTCTTC,CASGAHNEQFF
TRBV4-3,TRBJ2-5,TRBD2,.,TGCGCCAGCAGCCAAGATCCGACTAGCGGGAGGGTTCAAGAGACCCAGTACTTC,CASSQDPTSGRVQETQYF
TRBV10-3,TRBJ2-5,TRBD2,.,TGTGCCATCAGCGGGGGGGTCCCCCAAGAGACCCAGTACTTC,CAISGGVPQETQYF
TRBV7-2,TRBJ2-5,TRBD2,.,TGTGCCAGCAGGTTTACTAGCGGGGGGAGGGAGACCCAGTACTTC,CASRFTSGGRETQYF
TRBV6-5,TRBJ1-2,.,.,TGTGCCAGCAGTTACAGCGGGGAAGACGGCTACACCTTC,CASSYSGEDGYTF
TRBV3-1/TRBV3-2,TRBJ1-5,.,.,TGTGCCAGCAGCCAAGATTCGCGTAAGCCCCAGCATTTT,CASSQDSRKPQHF
TRBV6-4,TRBJ1-1,.,.,TGTGCCAGGCCCAGGGAAGTAGGCACTGAAGCTTTCTTT,CARPREVGTEAFF
TRBV3-1/TRBV3-2,TRBJ1-2,TRBD1,.,TGTGCCAGCAGCCCGGGACAGGGGGGATATGGCTACACCTTC,CASSPGQGGYGYTF
TRBV30,TRBJ1-1,TRBD1,.,TGTGCCTGGAGTGTAGCCCGGACAGGGGGTAACACTGAAGCTTTCTTT,CAWSVARTGGNTEAFF
TRBV4-1,TRBJ1-1,.,.,TGCGCCAGCAGCCACCTAGTCCGGGCGGGCACTGAAGCTTTCTTT,CASSHLVRAGTEAFF
TRBV7-2,TRBJ2-3,TRBD2,once,TGTGCCAGCAGCTCCAGCGGGGGGCGGAGCACAGATACGCAGTATTTT,CASSSSGGRSTDTQYF
TRBV9,TRBJ1-1,.,.,TGTGCCAGCAGCTCCCTGGGGAGGCCCGACACTGAAGCTTTCTTT,CASSSLGRPDTEAFF
TRBV5-1,TRBJ2-4,.,once,TGCGCCAGCAGCTTGGGGACAGACCTAGCCAAAAACATTCAGTACTTC,CASSLGTDLAKNIQYF